Sequencing of this TCR beta chain was carried out in a study of OX40 agonist ivuxolimab in advanced cancers. For the study at large: Clinicians treated patients with ivuxolimab, an agonistic anti-OX40 (CD134) antibody. Study observations and caveats: Partial responders receiving 0.1-3.0 mg/kg showed among the lowest clonal expansion.

The CDR3 contains 16 residues. J gave up 5 bases and V 1 base, and 9 bases lay outside the gene matches. Per germline, CDR1 LNHNV and CDR2 YYDKDF (reference sequence). Sequenced by immunoSEQ multiplex PCR; TCRdb stores in-frame clones only, minus some. The sample lists approximately 5,000 clones; 60% to 75% were seen once. A remark on this clone: What it binds is unknown.

The receptor was derived from an adult with an advanced solid tumor such as melanoma, head and neck, liver or kidney cancer. The sample was CD4+ or CD8+ T cells sorted from blood, taken in a trial of the OX40 agonist ivuxolimab. The genes are TRBV15 and TRBJ2-5, with TRBD1 identical over 8 bases. The CDR3 DNA is TGTGCCACCAGCAGAGGAGAGACAGGGGCGCGGGAGACCCAGTACTTC. Its protein is CATSRGETGARETQYF.